This TCR beta chain was sequenced for a study of PD-L1 blockade in urothelial cancer. About the study: Males with urothelial cancer arising in the bladder constituted about 90% of the roughly 30 patients. The study recovered a median of about 150,000 T cells per blood sample. General study findings and limits: Enhanced expansion of tumor-associated blood clones at 3 weeks characterized durable-benefit patients.

Time point noted: peripheral blood 6 weeks after treatment start. The method was immunoSEQ multiplex PCR; TCRdb's version includes in-frame clones alone and lacks a portion of them. Altogether around 66,000 clones are present, 88% being singletons, with the ten largest covering about 11%. Germline loops: CDR1 ENHRY, CDR2 SYGVKD. The ends were cut back, 2 bases at V and 4 bases at J, with 8 bases in the middle. The CDR3 length is 13 residues. Concerning this clone: Its antigen is undetermined.

The specimen was PBMCs, collected around atezolizumab (anti-PD-L1) treatment. The TCR originated in a man between 60 and 75 years old with urothelial cancer. The chain has TRBV10-3 and TRBJ1-2; D may be TRBD1 (5 bases). The CDR3 is CAISEQGGYGYTF. As DNA, the CDR3 is TGTGCCATCAGTGAGCAGGGAGGCTATGGCTACACCTTC.